Listed below are T cell receptor beta chains from one sample, sequenced in a study of Ad26.COV2.S vaccination and SARS-CoV-2 variants. The table came from immunoSEQ multiplex PCR; TCRdb's copy has only in-frame clones and leaves some out. Here the sample spans a few hundred thousand clones, around 86% being singletons. Sequenced material: peripheral blood, taken in a trial of Ad26.COV2.S vaccine versus placebo. These receptors originate from a person aged 18-60 years who received the Ad26.COV2.S COVID-19 vaccine or a placebo. The CDR3 runs from the conserved cysteine through the conserved F or W. The D gene is left open where the match is weak. Clone size is shown for a subset of rows, as once, few, many or a class of expanded clone.

CDR3 protein: CASSLPTGGELFF
CDR3 DNA: TGTGCCAGCAGCCTACCGACCGGGGGGGAGCTGTTTTTT
clone size: -
D gene: -
V gene: TRBV9
J gene: TRBJ2-2

CDR3 protein: CASSQMNGISYEQYF
CDR3 DNA: TGTGCCAGCAGCCAAATGAACGGAATCTCCTACGAGCAGTACTTC
clone size: once
D gene: -
V gene: TRBV3-1/TRBV3-2
J gene: TRBJ2-7

CDR3 protein: CSVEVGTDTQYF
CDR3 DNA: TGCAGCGTTGAGGTAGGCACAGATACGCAGTATTTT
clone size: once
D gene: -
V gene: TRBV29-1
J gene: TRBJ2-3

CDR3 protein: CASSLVGDQETQYF
CDR3 DNA: TGTGCCAGCAGCTTAGTTGGGGACCAAGAGACCCAGTACTTC
clone size: -
D gene: -
V gene: TRBV7-8
J gene: TRBJ2-5

CDR3 protein: CASSLEQMTYEQYF
CDR3 DNA: TGCGCCAGCAGCTTGGAACAGATGACCTACGAGCAGTACTTC
clone size: -
D gene: -
V gene: TRBV5-1
J gene: TRBJ2-7

CDR3 protein: CAYDRVLNEKLFF
CDR3 DNA: TGTGCCTACGACAGGGTCCTTAATGAAAAACTGTTTTTT
clone size: -
D gene: TRBD1
V gene: TRBV30
J gene: TRBJ1-4

CDR3 protein: CASSQEDPAAEKLFF
CDR3 DNA: TGCGCCAGCAGCCAAGAAGACCCTGCCGCGGAAAAACTGTTTTTT
clone size: -
D gene: -
V gene: TRBV4-1
J gene: TRBJ1-4

CDR3 protein: CASSPSFGLTNTGELFF
CDR3 DNA: TGTGCTAGCAGCCCCTCATTCGGGCTGACGAACACCGGGGAGCTGTTTTTT
clone size: -
D gene: -
V gene: TRBV7-7
J gene: TRBJ2-2

CDR3 protein: CASSWTGAGPQHF
CDR3 DNA: TGTGCCAGCAGCTGGACAGGCGCAGGGCCCCAGCATTTT
clone size: -
D gene: TRBD1
V gene: TRBV5-6
J gene: TRBJ1-5

CDR3 protein: CASSLGQGSTNEKLFF
CDR3 DNA: TGCGCCAGCAGCTTGGGGCAGGGCTCAACTAATGAAAAACTGTTTTTT
clone size: few
D gene: -
V gene: TRBV5-1
J gene: TRBJ1-4

CDR3 protein: CASSPPGSLHQKLFF
CDR3 DNA: TGTGCCAGCTCACCACCGGGATCCCTCCACCAAAAACTGTTTTTT
clone size: few
D gene: -
V gene: TRBV18
J gene: TRBJ1-4

CDR3 protein: CASSLEGGFGNTIYF
CDR3 DNA: TGCGCCAGCAGCTTGGAAGGGGGATTTGGTAACACCATATATTTT
clone size: few
D gene: -
V gene: TRBV5-1
J gene: TRBJ1-3

CDR3 protein: CASSAQGVGQPQHF
CDR3 DNA: TGTGCCAGCAGCGCCCAGGGAGTGGGGCAGCCCCAGCATTTT
clone size: -
D gene: -
V gene: TRBV7-9
J gene: TRBJ1-5

CDR3 protein: CASSLYTRWTGPPEQYF
CDR3 DNA: TGTGCCAGCAGCTTATATACAAGATGGACAGGGCCCCCGGAGCAGTACTTC
clone size: -
D gene: TRBD1
V gene: TRBV7-6
J gene: TRBJ2-7

CDR3 protein: CASSFLGTDYTGELFF
CDR3 DNA: TGTGCCAGCAGTTTCCTCGGGACAGACTACACCGGGGAGCTGTTTTTT
clone size: -
D gene: TRBD1
V gene: TRBV27
J gene: TRBJ2-2

CDR3 protein: CASSQQGSSYTGELFF
CDR3 DNA: TGTGCCAGCAGTCAACAGGGATCGTCATACACCGGGGAGCTGTTTTTT
clone size: -
D gene: -
V gene: TRBV27
J gene: TRBJ2-2

CDR3 protein: CSVNQGTQYNEQFF
CDR3 DNA: TGCAGCGTGAATCAGGGGACCCAATACAATGAGCAGTTCTTC
clone size: -
D gene: -
V gene: TRBV29-1
J gene: TRBJ2-1

CDR3 protein: CASSPVGQGPSSGNTIYF
CDR3 DNA: TGTGCCAGCTCACCAGTCGGGCAGGGGCCCAGCTCTGGAAACACCATATATTTT
clone size: -
D gene: -
V gene: TRBV18
J gene: TRBJ1-3

CDR3 protein: CASRGFGTEAFF
CDR3 DNA: TGTGCCAGCAGGGGCTTTGGCACTGAAGCTTTCTTT
clone size: once
D gene: -
V gene: TRBV6-5
J gene: TRBJ1-1

CDR3 protein: CSVETGTVSYNEQFF
CDR3 DNA: TGCAGCGTTGAAACCGGGACGGTCTCCTACAATGAGCAGTTCTTC
clone size: -
D gene: -
V gene: TRBV29-1
J gene: TRBJ2-1

CDR3 protein: CASSSTTGLDEQYF
CDR3 DNA: TGTGCCAGCAGTTCAACGACAGGGTTAGACGAGCAGTACTTC
clone size: -
D gene: TRBD1
V gene: TRBV6-5
J gene: TRBJ2-7

CDR3 protein: CASSLGDGVADTQYF
CDR3 DNA: TGTGCCAGCAGCTTAGGGGATGGAGTAGCAGATACGCAGTATTTT
clone size: -
D gene: -
V gene: TRBV11-3
J gene: TRBJ2-3

CDR3 protein: CASSYSRTSGDTQYF
CDR3 DNA: TGTGCCAGCAGTTACTCGAGGACTAGCGGCGATACGCAGTATTTT
clone size: once
D gene: TRBD2
V gene: TRBV6-2/TRBV6-3
J gene: TRBJ2-3

CDR3 protein: CAWSVQGPGEQFF
CDR3 DNA: TGTGCCTGGAGTGTACAGGGGCCGGGTGAGCAGTTCTTC
clone size: -
D gene: TRBD1
V gene: TRBV30
J gene: TRBJ2-1

CDR3 protein: CASSEALRVSKLFF
CDR3 DNA: TGTGCCAGCAGTGAAGCGCTAAGGGTTTCGAAACTGTTTTTT
clone size: once
D gene: -
V gene: TRBV2
J gene: TRBJ1-4

CDR3 protein: CASSPLEAAIQFF
CDR3 DNA: TGTGCCAGCTCACCACTGGAGGCAGCTATACAGTTCTTC
clone size: once
D gene: -
V gene: TRBV18
J gene: TRBJ2-1

CDR3 protein: CATGTAGRNTEAFF
CDR3 DNA: TGTGCCACTGGGACCGCCGGGCGGAACACTGAAGCTTTCTTT
clone size: -
D gene: -
V gene: TRBV7-8
J gene: TRBJ1-1

CDR3 protein: CASSLGTSHGYTF
CDR3 DNA: TGTGCCAGCAGTTTGGGGACAAGCCATGGCTACACCTTC
clone size: -
D gene: -
V gene: TRBV12-3/TRBV12-4
J gene: TRBJ1-2

CDR3 protein: CAWMKPGVPYEQYF
CDR3 DNA: TGTGCCTGGATGAAACCGGGGGTTCCCTACGAGCAGTACTTC
clone size: once
D gene: -
V gene: TRBV30
J gene: TRBJ2-7

CDR3 protein: CASRSRAGGEQYF
CDR3 DNA: TGTGCCAGCAGATCCAGGGCGGGGGGGGAGCAGTACTTC
clone size: -
D gene: TRBD2
V gene: TRBV7-2
J gene: TRBJ2-7

CDR3 protein: CAWSATFVAQGNTIYF
CDR3 DNA: TGTGCCTGGAGTGCAACCTTTGTGGCGCAAGGAAACACCATATATTTT
clone size: -
D gene: -
V gene: TRBV30
J gene: TRBJ1-3

CDR3 protein: CASSLTRQGISYEQYF
CDR3 DNA: TGTGCCAGCAGCTTAACCAGGCAGGGGATTTCGTACGAGCAGTACTTC
clone size: -
D gene: -
V gene: TRBV7-8
J gene: TRBJ2-7

CDR3 protein: CASSEATVQETQYF
CDR3 DNA: TGTGCCAGCAGCGAGGCCACAGTTCAAGAGACCCAGTACTTC
clone size: -
D gene: -
V gene: TRBV6-2/TRBV6-3
J gene: TRBJ2-5

CDR3 protein: CASSYSARNSNQPQHF
CDR3 DNA: TGTGCCAGCAGTTACTCGGCAAGAAATAGCAATCAGCCCCAGCATTTT
clone size: few
D gene: -
V gene: TRBV6-5
J gene: TRBJ1-5

CDR3 protein: CASSVGLAVDEQYF
CDR3 DNA: TGTGCCAGCAGCGTAGGTCTAGCGGTGGACGAGCAGTACTTC
clone size: -
D gene: TRBD2
V gene: TRBV9
J gene: TRBJ2-7